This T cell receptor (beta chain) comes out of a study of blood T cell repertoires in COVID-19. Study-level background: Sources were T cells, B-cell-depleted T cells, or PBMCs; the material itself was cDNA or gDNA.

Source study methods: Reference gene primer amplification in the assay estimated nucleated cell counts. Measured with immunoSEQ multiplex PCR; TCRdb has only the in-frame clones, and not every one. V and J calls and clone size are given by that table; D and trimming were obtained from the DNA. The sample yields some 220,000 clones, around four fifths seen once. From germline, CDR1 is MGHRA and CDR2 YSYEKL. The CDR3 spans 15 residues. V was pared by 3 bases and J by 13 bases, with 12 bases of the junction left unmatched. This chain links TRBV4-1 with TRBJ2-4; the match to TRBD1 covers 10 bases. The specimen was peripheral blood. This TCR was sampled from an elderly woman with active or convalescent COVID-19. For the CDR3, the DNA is TGCGCCAGCAGCCAGACAGGGGGCGAATTAGGTCGACAGTACTTC. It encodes CASSQTGGELGRQYF.